The source of this T cell receptor (beta chain) is a study (dated by TCRdb to 2014 to 2015). Context from the whole study: The study tested whether tumor-infiltrating Tregs in breast cancer are recruited from blood Tregs or converted in situ from other CD4+ T cell subsets. The paper as a whole reports these results and caveats: Tumor memory CD4+ T cell TCR gene usage was found to cluster with blood and lymph node memory CD4+ cells and with lymph node naive CD4+ cells. Tumor-infiltrating Treg TCR alpha and beta sequences overlapped most with tumor naive CD4+ T cells, then with blood naive CD4+ T cells. The validation in the larger cohort was limited to a single TCR beta V-J rearrangement instead of whole repertoires.

For this chain, trimming is 6 bases at the V end and 4 bases at the J end, and the number of junction bases without a gene match is 4. CDR1 is given as SNHLY and CDR2 as FYNNEI, both from the germline V gene. Reading from cysteine to phenylalanine, the CDR3 counts 14 amino acids. Only CDR3 DNA is held: 42 bases, read in frame from base 1. Full-length TCR variable regions were amplified by 5' RACE PCR with constant-region reverse primers, followed by semi-nested PCR with Nested Universal Primer A. Using the ReliaPrep RNA Cell Miniprep System, total RNA was extracted, and the SMARTer RACE 5'/3' Kit was then used to reverse transcribe the RNA into 5'RACE-ready cDNA. Multiplex adaptors were used to barcode full-length TCR alpha and beta libraries, and the barcoded libraries were sequenced on an Illumina MiSeq. The study's processing was this. For each of nine subset-tissue groups, sequencing data from the five patients were pooled, and the groups were then compared using unsupervised clustering of TCR gene usage. The Morisita-Horn index was used to calculate repertoire similarity, with shared sequences weighted by how much each contributed to each repertoire. TCRdb trimmed public reads at Q25 via fastp, called clones via MiXCR and kept in-frame beta chains. CDR3 protein duplicates are merged, each entry listing the most common genes and DNA. Clone size and V and J calls follow TCRdb, not the original study. Recorded for this sample are around 55,000 distinct CDR3 sequences; under 25% of them occurred a single time. The top ten clonotypes cover around 3.2% of the sample.

Cells that were CD4+CD25+CD127-/low were isolated as Tregs. Tregs, naive and memory CD4+ T cells from tumor, blood and ipsilateral draining lymph nodes of a handful of breast cancer patients underwent full-length TCR alpha and beta sequencing. Tumor tissue, along with lymph nodes from ipsilateral axillary dissection, was perfused with PBS, minced, and then digested using collagenase I and hyaluronidase. A purity exceeding 90% was confirmed by FACS for the sorted cell populations. The sample holds a few counts of this clonotype. Its antigen is not yet known. No per-base quality is available; no much larger clone lies one base away.

The chain links TRBV2 with TRBJ1-2; TRBD1 agrees with 11 junctional bases. The sample was tumor-infiltrating Tregs sorted from the breast tumor. The source is a female donor with breast cancer. In nucleotides, the sequence is TGTGCCAGCAGATCGGACAGGGGGCTCTATGGCTACACCTTC. It translates as CASRSDRGLYGYTF.